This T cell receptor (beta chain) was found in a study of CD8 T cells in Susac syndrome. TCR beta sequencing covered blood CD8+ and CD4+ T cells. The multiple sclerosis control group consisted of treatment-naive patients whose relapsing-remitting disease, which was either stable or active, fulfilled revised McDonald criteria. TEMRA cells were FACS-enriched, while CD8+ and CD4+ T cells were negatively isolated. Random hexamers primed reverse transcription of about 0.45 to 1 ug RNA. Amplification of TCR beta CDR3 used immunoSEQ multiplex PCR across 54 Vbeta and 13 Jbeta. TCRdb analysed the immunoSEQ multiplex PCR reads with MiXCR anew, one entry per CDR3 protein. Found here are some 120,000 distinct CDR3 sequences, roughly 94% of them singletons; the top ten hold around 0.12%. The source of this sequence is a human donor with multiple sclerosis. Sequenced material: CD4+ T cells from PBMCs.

CDR3 sequence reads: CASSPRTGTEAFF. CDR3 coding DNA: TGTGCCAGCTCACCGCGGACGGGAACTGAAGCTTTCTTT. The chain combines TRBV18 with TRBJ1-1; D is unclear. The V and J ends lost 3 bases and 5 bases respectively, with 10 bases between them. Germline V gene lookup returns CDR1 KGHSH and CDR2 LQKENI. This CDR3 region has 13 residues. The full variable domain, its missing parts supplied by reference TRBV18 and TRBJ1-1, is NAGVMQNPRHLVRRRGQEARLRCSPMKGHSHVYWYRQLPEEGLKFMVYLQKENIIDESGMPKERFSAEFPKEGPSILRIQQVVRGDSAAYFCASSPRTGTEAFFGQGTRLTVV.